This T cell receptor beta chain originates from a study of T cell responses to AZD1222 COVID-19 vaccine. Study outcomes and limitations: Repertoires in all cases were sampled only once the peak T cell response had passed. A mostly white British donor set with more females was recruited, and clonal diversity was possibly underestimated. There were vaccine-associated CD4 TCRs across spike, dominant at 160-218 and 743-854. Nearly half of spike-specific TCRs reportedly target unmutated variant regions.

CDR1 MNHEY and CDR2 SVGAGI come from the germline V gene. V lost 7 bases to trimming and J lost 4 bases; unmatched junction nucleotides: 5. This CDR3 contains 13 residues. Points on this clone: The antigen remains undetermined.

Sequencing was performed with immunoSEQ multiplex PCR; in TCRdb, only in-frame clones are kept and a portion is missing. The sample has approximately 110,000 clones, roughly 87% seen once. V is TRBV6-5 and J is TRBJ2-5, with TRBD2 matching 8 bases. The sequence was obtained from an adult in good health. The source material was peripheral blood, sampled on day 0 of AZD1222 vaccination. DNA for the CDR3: TGTGCCAGCACTCGGGGGGGGTTAGAGACCCAGTACTTC. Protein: CASTRGGLETQYF.